The 3 T cell receptor beta chains given below trace back to one sample, sequenced in a study of control samples from healthy donors and cancer patients. Profiling relied on immunoSEQ multiplex PCR, and the TCRdb table lists in-frame clones only, not all of them. The sample contains just under 150,000 clones, 91% of which appear only once. Input material: blood. Receptors originate from a man aged 30-40 years in good health.

This rearrangement joins TRBV20-1 to TRBJ1-1; unclear D gene. V lost 3 bases to trimming and J lost 8 bases, with 7 bases between them. The CDR3 spans 10 residues. Germline CDR1 DFQATT, CDR2 SNEGSKA (reference sequence). The CDR3 region is CSASAGEAFF. The CDR3 nucleotides are TGCAGTGCTAGCGCTGGCGAAGCTTTCTTT.

The genes are TRBV19 and TRBJ1-5; possibly TRBD1 for D (6 bases). The CDR3 has 13 amino acids. CDR1 is LNHDA and CDR2 is SQIVND in the germline V gene (reference sequence). The V and J ends lost 8 bases and 4 bases respectively, with 12 bases between them. CDR3 region: CASRQGTNQPQHF. The CDR3 nucleotides are TGTGCCAGTCGCCAGGGGACAAATCAGCCCCAGCATTTT.

This chain links TRBV9 with TRBJ1-2; D remains unclear. This CDR3 is built from 12 residues. Trimming removed 3 bases at V and 6 bases at J, with 9 bases between. The germline V gene has CDR1 SGDLS and CDR2 YYNGEE. The CDR3 DNA reads as TGTGCCAGCAGCGGGTACGGGGATGGCTACACCTTC. It encodes CASSGYGDGYTF.